The clone carrying this T cell receptor (beta chain) occurred once. The antigen remains undetermined. This entry belongs to a study of cytomegalovirus exposure and HLA in healthy donors. General study results and limits: In a later analysis, 15,000 to 20,000 TCR beta sequences were associated with HLA alleles at 0.05 false discovery rate. Among TCR beta chains, those listed as cytomegalovirus-associated numbered some 160. CMV serostatus was the sole immune exposure data available.

Researchers ran the PCR with 60 Vbeta and 13 Jbeta primers. Sequencing used immunoSEQ multiplex PCR; TCRdb keeps in-frame clones, though not all of them. The table lists tens of thousands of clones, roughly 80% of them singletons, with roughly 1.2% in the top ten. This CDR3 comprises 12 residues. V was pared by 9 bases and J by 8 bases, with 14 bases between. The V gene's germline CDR1 is MRHNA and CDR2 SNTAGT. The specimen sequenced was PBMCs. The chain uses TRBV6-4 and TRBJ1-5; D may be TRBD1 (5 bases). The origin of this receptor is a girl aged 2-9 years in good health and CMV-seropositive. The CDR3 bases are TGTGCCAGGACAGACCCCGATGAGCCCCAGCATTTT. Protein: CARTDPDEPQHF.